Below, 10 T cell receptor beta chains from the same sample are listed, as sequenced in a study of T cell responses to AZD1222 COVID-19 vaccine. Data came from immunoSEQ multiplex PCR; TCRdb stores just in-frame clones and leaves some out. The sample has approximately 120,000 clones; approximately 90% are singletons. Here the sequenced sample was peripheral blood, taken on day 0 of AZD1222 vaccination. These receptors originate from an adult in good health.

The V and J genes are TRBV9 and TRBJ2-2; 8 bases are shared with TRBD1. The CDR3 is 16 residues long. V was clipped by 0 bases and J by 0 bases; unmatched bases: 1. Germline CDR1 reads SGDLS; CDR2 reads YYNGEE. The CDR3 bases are TGTGCCAGCAGCGTAGGGACAGGGTCGAACACCGGGGAGCTGTTTTTT. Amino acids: CASSVGTGSNTGELFF.

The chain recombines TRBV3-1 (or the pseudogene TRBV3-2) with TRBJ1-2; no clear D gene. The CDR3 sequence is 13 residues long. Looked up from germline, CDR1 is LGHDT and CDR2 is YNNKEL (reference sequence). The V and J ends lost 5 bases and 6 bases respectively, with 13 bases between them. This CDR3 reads CASSALFGDGYTF. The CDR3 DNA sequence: TGTGCCAGCAGCGCCCTCTTCGGGGATGGCTACACCTTC.

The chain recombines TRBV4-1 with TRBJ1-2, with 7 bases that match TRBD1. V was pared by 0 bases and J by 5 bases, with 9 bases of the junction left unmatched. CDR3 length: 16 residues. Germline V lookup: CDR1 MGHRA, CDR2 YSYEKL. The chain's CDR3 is CASSQELAGGDYGYTF. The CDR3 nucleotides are TGCGCCAGCAGCCAAGAACTCGCAGGGGGAGATTATGGCTACACCTTC.

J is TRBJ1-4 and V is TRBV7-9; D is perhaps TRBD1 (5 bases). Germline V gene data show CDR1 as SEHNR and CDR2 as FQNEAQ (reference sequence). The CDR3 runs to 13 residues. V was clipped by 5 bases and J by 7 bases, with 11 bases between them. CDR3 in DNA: TGTGCCAGCAGCCTCGGGAGGGGTGAAAAACTGTTTTTT. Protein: CASSLGRGEKLFF.

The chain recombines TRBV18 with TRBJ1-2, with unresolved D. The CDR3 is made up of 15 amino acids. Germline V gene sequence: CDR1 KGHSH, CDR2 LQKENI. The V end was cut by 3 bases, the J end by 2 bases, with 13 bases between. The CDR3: CASSPETLPNYGYTF. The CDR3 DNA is TGTGCCAGCTCACCCGAAACTCTGCCAAACTATGGCTACACCTTC.

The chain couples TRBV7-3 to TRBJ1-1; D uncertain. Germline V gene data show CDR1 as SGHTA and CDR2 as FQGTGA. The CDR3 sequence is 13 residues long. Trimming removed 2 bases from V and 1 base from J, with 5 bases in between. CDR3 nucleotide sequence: TGTGCCAGCAGCTTATGGGGGAACACTGAAGCTTTCTTT. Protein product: CASSLWGNTEAFF.

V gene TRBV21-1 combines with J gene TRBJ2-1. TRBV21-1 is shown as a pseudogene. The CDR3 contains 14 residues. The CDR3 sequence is CASSKRGRWNEQFF. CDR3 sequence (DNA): TGTGCCAGCAGCAAACGGGGGCGCTGGAATGAGCAGTTCTTC.

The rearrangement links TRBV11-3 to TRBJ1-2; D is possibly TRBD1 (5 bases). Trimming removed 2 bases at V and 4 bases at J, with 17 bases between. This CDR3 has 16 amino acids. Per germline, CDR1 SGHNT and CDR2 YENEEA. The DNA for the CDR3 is TGTGCCAGCAGCTTAAGTTATGCCTTAACAGGCTATGGCTACACCTTC. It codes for CASSLSYALTGYGYTF. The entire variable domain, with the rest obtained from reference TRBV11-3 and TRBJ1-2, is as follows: EAGVVQSPRYKIIEKKQPVAFWCNPISGHNTLYWYLQNLGQGPELLIRYENEEAVDDSQLPKDRFSAERLKGVDSTLKIQPAELGDSAVYLCASSLSYALTGYGYTFGSGTRLTVV.

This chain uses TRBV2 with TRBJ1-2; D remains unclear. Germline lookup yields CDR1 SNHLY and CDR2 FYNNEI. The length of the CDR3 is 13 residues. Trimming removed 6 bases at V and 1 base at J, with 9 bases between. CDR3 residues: CASSYSSNYGYTF. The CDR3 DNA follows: TGTGCCAGCAGCTATTCGAGTAACTATGGCTACACCTTC.

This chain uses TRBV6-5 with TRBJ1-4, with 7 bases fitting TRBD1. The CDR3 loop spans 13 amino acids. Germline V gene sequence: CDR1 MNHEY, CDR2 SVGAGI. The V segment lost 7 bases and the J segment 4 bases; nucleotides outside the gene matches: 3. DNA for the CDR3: TGTGCCAGCAAGGACAGGAATAATGAAAAACTGTTTTTT. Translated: CASKDRNNEKLFF.